The T cell receptor (beta chain) described here comes from a study of shared clonotypes between healthy human individuals. J gave up 8 bases and V 2 bases, and 5 bases lay outside the gene matches. The CDR3 length is 14 residues. Germline CDR1 SNHLY, CDR2 FYNNEI. Sequenced by immunoSEQ multiplex PCR; TCRdb stores in-frame clones only, minus some. The sample yields 400,000 to 500,000 clones, about three quarters seen once. V usage is TRBV2 and J usage is TRBJ2-4, with TRBD2 matching 8 bases. Input material: PBMCs. The receptor comes from a middle-aged woman in good health. Some clones in this sample may be carry-over from other donors' samples. The DNA of the CDR3 is TGTGCCAGCAGTGAAATCGGGAGGGCTGACATTCAGTACTTC. It specifies CASSEIGRADIQYF. The whole variable domain, filled in from reference TRBV2 and TRBJ2-4, reads EPEVTQTPSHQVTQMGQEVILRCVPISNHLYFYWYRQILGQKVEFLVSFYNNEISEKSEIFDDQFSVERPDGSNFTLKIRSTKLEDSAMYFCASSEIGRADIQYFGAGTRLSVL.